This T cell receptor beta chain comes out of a study of blood T cell repertoires in COVID-19. On the study more broadly: The United States, Italy and Spain provided the acute and convalescent COVID-19 samples. PBMCs, B-cell-depleted T cells, or T cells provided the cDNA or gDNA that made up the material.

In the authors' methods: Amplification of reference gene primers was used by the study to estimate nucleated cell counts. The protocol was immunoSEQ multiplex PCR, while the TCRdb copy is restricted to in-frame clones and leaves out a portion. V and J calls and clone size follow that table, whereas D and trimming were derived from the DNA. The sample comprises hundreds of thousands of clones, approximately 84% of which are singletons, and more than 1.5% rests with the top ten. Trimming took 8 bases from V and 0 from J, leaving 14 bases between them. CDR1 and CDR2 from the germline V gene are MDHEN and SYDVKM. This CDR3 comprises 15 residues. In terms of age and location, participants ranged from roughly 18 to 90 years and lived in about two dozen US areas.

The sequenced sample consisted of PBMCs or T cells enriched from blood (not recorded which). The TCR comes from a middle-aged man who had recovered from COVID-19. The chain recombines TRBV28 with TRBJ1-5; D uncertain. The CDR3 DNA reads TGTGCCAGCTCCCGGGCCGACTATAGCAATCAGCCCCAGCATTTT. It yields the protein CASSRADYSNQPQHF.